Listed below are T cell receptor beta chains from one sample, sequenced in a study of shared clonotypes between healthy human individuals. Sequenced by immunoSEQ multiplex PCR; TCRdb stores in-frame clones only, minus some. The sample includes about 560,000 clones, around three quarters of them seen just once. Material: PBMCs. The receptors were sampled from a middle-aged woman in good health. Some clones in this sample may be carry-over from other donors' samples. The CDR3 runs from the conserved cysteine through the conserved F or W. Each record gives: CDR3 length, D gene, clone size, J gene, V gene, CDR3 DNA, CDR3 protein. A D gene is named only where the DNA matches it firmly. Rows give clone size only sometimes, using once, few, many, or a class for an expanded clone.

length: 14
D: TRBD1
size: -
J: TRBJ2-3
V: TRBV19
DNA: TGTGCCAGCAGGGACAGAGGGAGCACAGATACGCAGTATTTT
CDR3: CASRDRGSTDTQYF

length: 15
D: TRBD1
size: few
J: TRBJ1-2
V: TRBV5-6
DNA: TGTGCCAGCAGCTTGTATAGGACAGGGGGAGGCGGCTACACCTTC
CDR3: CASSLYRTGGGGYTF

length: 13
D: -
size: -
J: TRBJ1-5
V: TRBV30
DNA: TGTGCCTGGAGTGGTGGTGACAATCAGCCCCAGCATTTT
CDR3: CAWSGGDNQPQHF

length: 12
D: -
size: -
J: TRBJ2-3
V: TRBV5-4
DNA: TGTGCCAGCAGCCCCGGAGGGAATACGCAGTATTTT
CDR3: CASSPGGNTQYF

length: 14
D: TRBD1
size: -
J: TRBJ1-5
V: TRBV30
DNA: TGTGCCTGGACACGGACAGGGAGGTACCAGCCCCAGCATTTT
CDR3: CAWTRTGRYQPQHF

length: 15
D: -
size: few
J: TRBJ2-7
V: TRBV7-9
DNA: TGTGCCAGCAGCAAAGCCGGGGACGGATCCTACGAGCAGTACTTC
CDR3: CASSKAGDGSYEQYF

length: 15
D: TRBD2
size: -
J: TRBJ2-5
V: TRBV5-4
DNA: TGTGCCAGCAGCGTATCTAGCGGTCGTCAAGAGACCCAGTACTTC
CDR3: CASSVSSGRQETQYF

length: 12
D: -
size: -
J: TRBJ2-7
V: TRBV30
DNA: TGTGCCTGGAGCCCTCAATCCTACGAGCAGTACTTC
CDR3: CAWSPQSYEQYF

length: 12
D: -
size: -
J: TRBJ2-1
V: TRBV11-2
DNA: TGTGCCAGCAGCTTAGACAGTGCCCAGCAGTTCTTC
CDR3: CASSLDSAQQFF

length: 14
D: -
size: -
J: TRBJ2-2
V: TRBV7-8
DNA: TGTGCCAGCAGCCCCGCACCGAACACCGGGGAGCTGTTTTTT
CDR3: CASSPAPNTGELFF

length: 19
D: -
size: -
J: TRBJ2-6
V: TRBV5-6
DNA: TGTGCCAGCAGCGACCTTCTAGGGTCCTTTCACTTCGGGGCCAACGTCCTGACTTTC
CDR3: CASSDLLGSFHFGANVLTF

length: 14
D: -
size: -
J: TRBJ2-2
V: TRBV7-9
DNA: TGTGCCAGCAGCTTAGAGTTTAGCCTCGGGGAGCTGTTTTTT
CDR3: CASSLEFSLGELFF

length: 13
D: -
size: once
J: TRBJ1-1
V: TRBV7-3
DNA: TGTGCCAGCAGCCCCTCAGCGAACACTGAAGCTTTCTTT
CDR3: CASSPSANTEAFF

length: 11
D: -
size: -
J: TRBJ2-5
V: TRBV30
DNA: TGTGCCTGGAGTGGGGGAGAGACCCAGTACTTC
CDR3: CAWSGGETQYF

length: 14
D: -
size: -
J: TRBJ2-7
V: TRBV2
DNA: TGTGCCAGCAGGGCCGACAGGAGCTCCTACGAGCAGTACTTC
CDR3: CASRADRSSYEQYF

length: 14
D: TRBD2
size: few
J: TRBJ2-2
V: TRBV7-2
DNA: TGTGCCAGCAGCTTAGGACTAGCGAGCGGGGAGCTGTTTTTT
CDR3: CASSLGLASGELFF

length: 16
D: -
size: few
J: TRBJ1-1
V: TRBV15
DNA: TGTGCCACCAGCAGAGCGGGGGGGACTGTGAACACTGAAGCTTTCTTT
CDR3: CATSRAGGTVNTEAFF

length: 13
D: -
size: -
J: TRBJ1-1
V: TRBV4-2
DNA: TGTGCCAGCAGCCAAAACCGACAGCTTGAAGCTTTCTTT
CDR3: CASSQNRQLEAFF

length: 14
D: -
size: -
J: TRBJ2-7
V: TRBV9
DNA: TGTGCCAGCAGCGTAGGTGGGTCCTCCTACGAGCAGTACTTC
CDR3: CASSVGGSSYEQYF

length: 11
D: -
size: many
J: TRBJ2-7
V: TRBV28
DNA: TGTGCCAGCAGTCTGGGGTACGAGCAGTACTTC
CDR3: CASSLGYEQYF

length: 18
D: TRBD2
size: few
J: TRBJ2-7
V: TRBV28
DNA: TGTGCCAGCAGTACTCCCGGACTAGCGGGAGGGCTGTCGTACGAGCAGTACTTC
CDR3: CASSTPGLAGGLSYEQYF

length: 16
D: -
size: -
J: TRBJ2-1
V: TRBV18
DNA: TGTGCCAGCTCACCCCAATCGACTGGGCGGGCGGATGAGCAGTTCTTC
CDR3: CASSPQSTGRADEQFF

length: 15
D: TRBD2
size: once
J: TRBJ2-7
V: TRBV14
DNA: TGTGCCAGCAGCCAAGGGACTAGCGGGGCCTACGAGCAGTACTTC
CDR3: CASSQGTSGAYEQYF

length: 15
D: -
size: -
J: TRBJ2-6
V: TRBV5-1
DNA: TGCGCCAGCAGCCCTACAGTGGCTGGGGCCAACGTCCTGACTTTC
CDR3: CASSPTVAGANVLTF

length: 13
D: -
size: -
J: TRBJ2-1
V: TRBV5-1
DNA: TGCGCCAGCAGCTTGGGATCGGGAAATGAGCAGTTCTTC
CDR3: CASSLGSGNEQFF

length: 16
D: TRBD2
size: -
J: TRBJ2-7
V: TRBV28
DNA: TGTGCCAGCAGTCCCGCGGGACTAGCGGGAGACCACGAGCAGTACTTC
CDR3: CASSPAGLAGDHEQYF

length: 13
D: -
size: -
J: TRBJ2-7
V: TRBV2
DNA: TGTGCCAGCATGGGAACACCAGCCTACGAGCAGTACTTC
CDR3: CASMGTPAYEQYF

length: 15
D: -
size: -
J: TRBJ2-7
V: TRBV7-8
DNA: TGTGCCAGCAGTTTCCTCCGCTACTCACCCCACAAGCAGTACTTC
CDR3: CASSFLRYSPHKQYF

length: 13
D: -
size: -
J: TRBJ1-2
V: TRBV5-6
DNA: TGTGCCAGCAGCCCGGACACTGCGGATGGCTACACCTTC
CDR3: CASSPDTADGYTF

length: 10
D: -
size: -
J: TRBJ1-1
V: TRBV28
DNA: TGTGCCAGCAGTTCCTCCTCACACTTCTTT
CDR3: CASSSSSHFF

length: 14
D: TRBD2
size: -
J: TRBJ2-1
V: TRBV5-4
DNA: TGTGCCAGCAGCACTAGGACTAGCGACAATGAGCAGTTCTTC
CDR3: CASSTRTSDNEQFF

length: 15
D: -
size: -
J: TRBJ2-2
V: TRBV19
DNA: TGTGCCACCACCCGAAGGGGTGGAGACACCGGGGAGCTGTTTTTT
CDR3: CATTRRGGDTGELFF

length: 13
D: TRBD1
size: -
J: TRBJ1-1
V: TRBV30
DNA: TGTGCCTGGAGTCGACAGGGGCCGAGTCGAGCTTTCTTT
CDR3: CAWSRQGPSRAFF

length: 12
D: TRBD2
size: -
J: TRBJ2-3
V: TRBV30
DNA: TGTGCCTGGACCCCGACTAGCAGTACGCAGTATTTT
CDR3: CAWTPTSSTQYF

length: 15
D: TRBD1
size: -
J: TRBJ2-2
V: TRBV6-6
DNA: TGTGCCAGCAGGAGGGGGACAGGGAACACCGGGGAGCTGTTTTTT
CDR3: CASRRGTGNTGELFF

length: 13
D: -
size: -
J: TRBJ2-7
V: TRBV2
DNA: TGTGCCAGCAGTGACGGCAACTCCTACGAGCAGTACTTC
CDR3: CASSDGNSYEQYF

length: 14
D: -
size: -
J: TRBJ2-2
V: TRBV6-1
DNA: TGTGCCAGCAGGGAAACTTGGGTATCCGGGGAGCTGTTTTTT
CDR3: CASRETWVSGELFF

length: 16
D: TRBD1
size: -
J: TRBJ1-2
V: TRBV28
DNA: TGTGCCAGCATCTCCCCGGGGCAGGGGGGAAACTATGGCTACACCTTC
CDR3: CASISPGQGGNYGYTF

length: 18
D: TRBD1
size: -
J: TRBJ1-4
V: TRBV7-2
DNA: TGTGCCAGCCGCTCCCGGGACAGGGGGGAATTAGAGAATGAAAAACTGTTTTTT
CDR3: CASRSRDRGELENEKLFF

length: 13
D: -
size: once
J: TRBJ2-3
V: TRBV10-1
DNA: TGCGCCAGCAGTGAACAGGACTCAGATACGCAGTATTTT
CDR3: CASSEQDSDTQYF

length: 15
D: -
size: -
J: TRBJ1-5
V: TRBV15
DNA: TGTGCCACCAGCAGAGATAGGGCTGGGAATCAGCCCCAGCATTTT
CDR3: CATSRDRAGNQPQHF

length: 13
D: TRBD1
size: -
J: TRBJ2-3
V: TRBV7-2
DNA: TGTGCCAGCAGCTTACAGGGGGCGGATACGCAGTATTTT
CDR3: CASSLQGADTQYF

length: 14
D: -
size: once
J: TRBJ2-5
V: TRBV19
DNA: TGTGCCAGTAGTATCGGGCGGAGGGGAGAGACCCAGTACTTC
CDR3: CASSIGRRGETQYF

length: 14
D: TRBD1
size: -
J: TRBJ1-1
V: TRBV6-5
DNA: TGTGCCAGCAGAGAGACAGGGTATGCCACTGAAGCTTTCTTT
CDR3: CASRETGYATEAFF

length: 17
D: TRBD2
size: -
J: TRBJ2-1
V: TRBV27
DNA: TGTGCCAGCAGTTTATTTCCCCCAATGGCGGGAGTGGCTGAGCAGTTCTTC
CDR3: CASSLFPPMAGVAEQFF

length: 14
D: TRBD2
size: once
J: TRBJ2-4
V: TRBV28
DNA: TGTGCCAGCAGTTTGGGGGGGGCCAAAAACATTCAGTACTTC
CDR3: CASSLGGAKNIQYF

length: 15
D: -
size: few
J: TRBJ2-7
V: TRBV28
DNA: TGTGCCAGCAGTCCCGCCGACAGGTCGGGCTACGAGCAGTACTTC
CDR3: CASSPADRSGYEQYF

length: 15
D: -
size: -
J: TRBJ2-3
V: TRBV5-4
DNA: TGTGCCAGCAACCCTCCGGGGGGCAGCGCAGATACGCAGTATTTT
CDR3: CASNPPGGSADTQYF

length: 16
D: TRBD1
size: many
J: TRBJ1-5
V: TRBV4-3
DNA: TGCGCCAGCAGCCAAGATTCGAGACAGGGTTATCAGCCCCAGCATTTT
CDR3: CASSQDSRQGYQPQHF

length: 12
D: TRBD2
size: many
J: TRBJ2-7
V: TRBV30
DNA: TGTGCCTGGAGTGCGGGAGGGCCGGAGCAGTACTTC
CDR3: CAWSAGGPEQYF

length: 16
D: -
size: once
J: TRBJ2-5
V: TRBV5-6
DNA: TGTGCCAGCAGCCTGGGTTGGAGCGGAGGGGCGGAGACCCAGTACTTC
CDR3: CASSLGWSGGAETQYF

length: 8
D: -
size: few
J: TRBJ2-7
V: TRBV10-1
DNA: TGCGCCAGCAGGGAGCAGTACTTC
CDR3: CASREQYF

length: 12
D: -
size: -
J: TRBJ1-2
V: TRBV6-1
DNA: TGTGCCAGCAGTGAATGGGTCTATGGCTACACCTTC
CDR3: CASSEWVYGYTF

length: 17
D: TRBD2
size: -
J: TRBJ2-1
V: TRBV9
DNA: TGTGCCAGCAGCTCACGACTAGCGTCTAGCTCCTACAATGAGCAGTTCTTC
CDR3: CASSSRLASSSYNEQFF

length: 15
D: -
size: -
J: TRBJ1-5
V: TRBV28
DNA: TGTGCCACCCAGGCCCGGCCCAGTAGCAATCAGCCCCAGCATTTT
CDR3: CATQARPSSNQPQHF

length: 13
D: TRBD1
size: few
J: TRBJ2-7
V: TRBV29-1
DNA: TGCAGCGTGAACTTGGGACAGGGATACGAGCAGTACTTC
CDR3: CSVNLGQGYEQYF